The 9 T cell receptor beta chains listed next were all sequenced from one sample in a study of blood T cell repertoires in COVID-19. Sequencing used immunoSEQ multiplex PCR; TCRdb keeps in-frame clones, though not all of them. The sample lists roughly 160,000 clones, under 85% occurring once. Sequenced sample: peripheral blood. Every receptor here comes from a man older than 75 with COVID-19, enrolled during active disease.

V usage is TRBV5-1 and J usage is TRBJ2-5; 10 bases fit TRBD2. Trimming took 1 base from V and 5 from J; bases not matched to a gene: 5. The CDR3 length is 15 residues. Looked up from germline, CDR1 is SGHRS and CDR2 is YFSETQ. The CDR3 DNA follows: TGCGCCAGCAGCTTGAGCGGGGGGGCCGGTGAGACCCAGTACTTC. Its protein product is CASSLSGGAGETQYF.

V and J are TRBV6-5 and TRBJ1-4; 7 nucleotides line up with TRBD1. Per germline, CDR1 MNHEY and CDR2 SVGAGI. The V and J ends lost 0 bases and 12 bases, in that order; junction bases with no gene match: 13. The CDR3 has 16 residues. The CDR3 here is CASSYSLSTGRSELFF. CDR3 DNA: TGTGCCAGCAGTTACTCCCTGTCGACAGGGAGGTCGGAACTGTTTTTT.

This clone was observed a single time. V gene TRBV6-5 combines with J gene TRBJ1-6, with a weak D call TRBD1 (6 bases). Germline CDR1 reads MNHEY; CDR2 reads SVGAGI. The CDR3 is 14 residues long. Between the trimmed V and J ends, which lost 2 bases and 15 bases, there was a span of 17 bases. CDR3 in amino acids: CASSYGGGGKHLHF. The CDR3 DNA reads as TGTGCCAGCAGTTACGGGGGAGGGGGGAAGCACCTCCACTTT.

J is TRBJ2-1 and V is TRBV3-1 (or the pseudogene TRBV3-2); 11 nucleotides align to TRBD2. This CDR3 contains 16 residues. J gave up 3 bases and V 4 bases, and 5 bases lay outside the gene matches. In germline, CDR1 is LGHDT, CDR2 YNNKEL (reference sequence). The CDR3, as DNA: TGTGCCAGCAGCCGCACTAGCGGGGGATACTACAATGAGCAGTTCTTC. Encoded protein: CASSRTSGGYYNEQFF.

The chain links TRBV21-1 to TRBJ1-5. TRBV21-1 is tagged as a pseudogene. The CDR3 has 15 residues. DNA for the CDR3: TGTGCCAGCAGAAACGGGGAAAGCGGGCACCAGCCCCAGCATTTT. It specifies CASRNGESGHQPQHF.

The J gene is TRBJ2-2, the V gene TRBV7-6; a possible D gene is TRBD1 (6 bases). Trimming left V 1 base short and J 5 bases short, with 8 bases between. Germline values: CDR1 SGHVS, CDR2 FNYEAQ. The CDR3 has 14 amino acids. The CDR3 here is CASSLDQGTGELFF. The CDR3 DNA follows: TGTGCCAGCAGCTTAGACCAGGGGACCGGGGAGCTGTTTTTT.

The chain is built from TRBV5-1 and TRBJ2-7; 7 bases are a match to TRBD1. CDR1 and CDR2 from the germline V gene are SGHRS and YFSETQ. V dropped 4 bases and J dropped 0; count of bases not matched to a gene: 7. The CDR3 sequence is 15 residues long. In DNA, the CDR3 is TGCGCCAGCAGCACCCCCCGGGACAGCTCCTACGAGCAGTACTTC. Translated, it gives CASSTPRDSSYEQYF. Variable domain in full (rest from reference TRBV5-1 and TRBJ2-7): KAGVTQTPRYLIKTRGQQVTLSCSPISGHRSVSWYQQTPGQGLQFLFEYFSETQRNKGNFPGRFSGRQFSNSRSEMNVSTLELGDSALYLCASSTPRDSSYEQYFGPGTRLTVT.

This clone showed up just a few times. V and J are TRBV3-1 (or the pseudogene TRBV3-2) and TRBJ1-2; 8 bases fit TRBD1. The CDR3 consists of 15 residues. J gave up 4 bases and V 2 bases, and 6 bases lay outside the gene matches. CDR1 is LGHDT and CDR2 is YNNKEL in the germline V gene (reference sequence). The CDR3 DNA is TGTGCCAGCAGCCAATATTCTACAGGGGGCTATGGCTACACCTTC. Residues: CASSQYSTGGYGYTF.

The chain links TRBV4-3 to TRBJ1-2, with TRBD1 identical over 7 bases. J lost 5 bases, V lost 2 bases, and 11 bases had no gene match. This CDR3 region has 16 residues. CDR1 is LGHNA and CDR2 is YSLEER in the germline V gene. CDR3 residues: CASSQIPRTGPYGYTF. DNA for the CDR3: TGCGCCAGCAGCCAAATCCCAAGGACAGGTCCGTATGGCTACACCTTC.